A single sample is the source of the 15 T cell receptor beta chains below, sequenced in a study of shared clonotypes between healthy human individuals. Naive CD8 cells, CD45RO-negative and positively selected for CCR7, excluded terminally differentiated effector memory CD45RA+ cells. Data came from immunoSEQ multiplex PCR; TCRdb stores just in-frame clones and leaves some out. The sample lists about 2.1 million clones, around 93% occurring once. The sample taken for sequencing was naive CD8+ T cells from PBMCs. These receptors were obtained from a man aged 18 to 30 in good health. Some clones in this sample may be carry-over from other donors' samples.

The V gene is TRBV18, the J gene TRBJ1-2; a possible D gene is TRBD1 (5 bases). Trimming left V 3 bases short and J 7 bases short, with 24 bases between. The V gene's germline CDR1 is KGHSH and CDR2 LQKENI. The CDR3 covers 17 residues. CDR3 sequence (DNA): TGTGCCAGCTCACCCCCGGATGTGGGGACGTGGGGTGGTGGCTACACCTTC. This gives the protein CASSPPDVGTWGGGYTF.

This clone was seen once. V usage is TRBV10-2 and J usage is TRBJ2-1; 12 nucleotides line up with TRBD2. Trimming at V came to 4 bases and at J to 9 bases, leaving 13 bases not matched to a gene. Germline V lookup: CDR1 WSHSY, CDR2 SAAADI. CDR3 size: 17 residues. The CDR3 protein is CASSVQVSSGRAIEQFF. CDR3 in DNA: TGCGCCAGCAGTGTACAGGTCTCTAGCGGGAGGGCCATTGAGCAGTTCTTC.

The chain employs TRBV27 and TRBJ2-5; D is possibly TRBD2 (5 bases). Per the germline V gene, CDR1 is MNHEY and CDR2 is SMNVEV (reference sequence). The CDR3 is 13 amino acids. V was shortened by 4 bases and J by 4 bases, with 10 bases between the two germline ends. CDR3 protein: CASSSGMRETQYF. CDR3 DNA: TGTGCCAGCAGTTCCGGGATGAGAGAGACCCAGTACTTC.

The chain combines TRBV5-6 with TRBJ2-3; possibly TRBD1 or TRBD2 for D (5 bases each). The germline CDR1 and CDR2 sequences are SGHDT and YYEEEE. The V gene lost 0 bases and the J gene lost 14 bases, with 19 bases spanning the gap. This CDR3 is 14 amino acids long. The CDR3 sequence: CASSLVGTQAQRYF. For the CDR3, the DNA is TGTGCCAGCAGCTTGGTGGGGACGCAAGCTCAGCGGTATTTT. Using reference TRBV5-6 and TRBJ2-3 for the parts outside the CDR3, the full variable domain is DAGVTQSPTHLIKTRGQQVTLRCSPKSGHDTVSWYQQALGQGPQFIFQYYEEEERQRGNFPDRFSGHQFPNYSSELNVNALLLGDSALYLCASSLVGTQAQRYFGPGTRLTVL.

V and J are TRBV28 and TRBJ2-3; 7 bases are a match to TRBD2. The CDR3 has 15 residues. Per germline, CDR1 MDHEN and CDR2 SYDVKM. Trimming cost V 5 bases and J 0 bases; bases outside gene matches: 5. CDR3 in DNA: TGTGCCAGCAGTATTAGCGGGCGGAGCACAGATACGCAGTATTTT. Amino acids: CASSISGRSTDTQYF.

The CDR3 bases are TGTGCCAGCAGCCCCCGGGGGAGCTACGAGCAGTACTTC. Translation gives CASSPRGSYEQYF. The J gene is TRBJ2-7, the V gene TRBV7-2; D possibly corresponds to TRBD2 (6 bases). Per germline, CDR1 SGHTA and CDR2 FQGNSA. Trimming shortened V by 5 bases and J by 3 bases, and 11 bases separated the two germline ends. The CDR3 contains 13 residues.

Note on this clone: This CDR3 is also generated by other DNA sequences in the sample. The chain uses TRBV5-1 and TRBJ1-5; the match to TRBD1 covers 8 bases. From germline, CDR1 is SGHRS and CDR2 YFSETQ. This CDR3 is built from 14 residues. Trimming cost V 2 bases and J 7 bases; bases outside gene matches: 5. This chain's CDR3 is CASSLGQGGQPQHF. The CDR3 nucleotides read TGCGCCAGCAGCTTAGGACAGGGTGGCCAGCCCCAGCATTTT. The full variable domain, rest sourced from reference TRBV5-1 and TRBJ1-5, is KAGVTQTPRYLIKTRGQQVTLSCSPISGHRSVSWYQQTPGQGLQFLFEYFSETQRNKGNFPGRFSGRQFSNSRSEMNVSTLELGDSALYLCASSLGQGGQPQHFGDGTRLSIL.

This clone showed up just once. The gene calls are TRBV19 and TRBJ2-1; TRBD2 aligns across 7 bases. The ends lost 2 bases at V and 6 bases at J; junction bases unmatched: 7. Germline loops: CDR1 LNHDA, CDR2 SQIVND (reference sequence). The CDR3 covers 15 residues. The CDR3 here is CASSIKREPPNEQFF. In DNA, the CDR3 is TGTGCCAGTAGTATAAAGCGGGAACCCCCCAATGAGCAGTTCTTC.

The V and J genes are TRBV5-1 and TRBJ2-1; no firm D call. Trimming shortened V by 1 base and J by 4 bases, and 12 bases separated the two germline ends. The CDR3 has 15 amino acids. CDR1 is SGHRS and CDR2 is YFSETQ in the germline V gene. CDR3 region: CASSLPARAYNEQFF. The CDR3 nucleotides read TGCGCCAGCAGCTTGCCAGCGCGAGCTTACAATGAGCAGTTCTTC. Based on the CDR3 plus reference TRBV5-1 and TRBJ2-1, the full variable domain is KAGVTQTPRYLIKTRGQQVTLSCSPISGHRSVSWYQQTPGQGLQFLFEYFSETQRNKGNFPGRFSGRQFSNSRSEMNVSTLELGDSALYLCASSLPARAYNEQFFGPGTRLTVL.

This chain joins TRBV9 and TRBJ1-1; no firm D call. Germline CDR1 is SGDLS and CDR2 is YYNGEE. The CDR3 consists of 12 residues. Deletions cut 0 bases from V and 10 bases from J, with 10 bases between. CDR3 amino acids: CASSVGPSPAFF. CDR3 sequence (DNA): TGTGCCAGCAGCGTAGGGCCAAGCCCAGCTTTCTTT.

The DNA for the CDR3 is TGTGCCATCAGTGGGGTAGCGGGGGATACCGGGGAGCTGTTTTTT. Translating it yields CAISGVAGDTGELFF. The gene calls are TRBV10-3 and TRBJ2-2, with 9 bases matching TRBD2. CDR3 size: 15 residues. CDR1 is ENHRY and CDR2 is SYGVKD in the germline V gene. Trimming took 4 bases from V and 5 from J; bases not matched to a gene: 5.

The rearrangement links TRBV10-2 to TRBJ1-1; tentative D call: TRBD1 (6 bases). Trimming removed 1 base from V and 8 bases from J, with 14 bases in between. This CDR3 comprises 14 residues. Germline V gene sequence: CDR1 WSHSY, CDR2 SAAADI. The CDR3 nucleotides are TGCGCCAGCAGTGAGTACGGGGGGCGCGGAGAAGCTTTCTTT. This translates into CASSEYGGRGEAFF.

The rearrangement links TRBV6-1 to TRBJ1-4; 9 bases are a match to TRBD1. V gave up 5 bases and J gave up 6 bases; unmatched junction bases: 4. Germline lookup yields CDR1 MNHNS and CDR2 SASEGT. The CDR3 contains 14 residues. The CDR3 loop reads CASSHRGLDEKLFF. As DNA, the CDR3 is TGTGCCAGCAGTCACAGGGGGCTCGATGAAAAACTGTTTTTT.

This chain connects TRBV28 to TRBJ1-1, with a tentative D call TRBD1 (5 bases). V was clipped by 8 bases and J by 1 base, with 20 bases between them. The CDR3 is 16 residues long. The germline V gene has CDR1 MDHEN and CDR2 SYDVKM. CDR3 loop: CASRGGFILSNTEAFF. CDR3 nucleotides: TGTGCCAGCCGGGGGGGATTCATTCTGTCGAACACTGAAGCTTTCTTT.

This clone has more than one count but fewer than ten. This chain links TRBV28 with TRBJ1-4, with D possibly matching TRBD1 (6 bases). V shed 3 bases and J shed 7 bases, with 12 bases lying between them. CDR3 length: 14 residues. Germline assignment: CDR1 MDHEN and CDR2 SYDVKM. CDR3 region: CASSLMGASEKLFF. DNA of the CDR3: TGTGCCAGCAGTTTGATGGGGGCGAGTGAAAAACTGTTTTTT.